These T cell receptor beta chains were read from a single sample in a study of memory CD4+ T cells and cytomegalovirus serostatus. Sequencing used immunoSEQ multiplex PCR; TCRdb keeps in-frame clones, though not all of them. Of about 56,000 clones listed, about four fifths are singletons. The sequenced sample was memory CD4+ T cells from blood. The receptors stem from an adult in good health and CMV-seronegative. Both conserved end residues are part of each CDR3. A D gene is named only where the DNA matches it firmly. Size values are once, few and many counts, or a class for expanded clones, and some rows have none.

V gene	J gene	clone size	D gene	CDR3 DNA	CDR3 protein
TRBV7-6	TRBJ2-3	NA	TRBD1	TGTGCCAGCAGCCAAGGGGGCCCTGGGGGCACAGATACGCAGTATTTT	CASSQGGPGGTDTQYF
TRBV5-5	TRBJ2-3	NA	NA	TGTGCCAGCACCCATGGGATCACGAGGTTCACAGATACGCAGTATTTT	CASTHGITRFTDTQYF
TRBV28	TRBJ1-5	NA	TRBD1	TGTGCCAGCAGTTTATGGTCACCGGGACAGGGGACGCCCCAGCATTTT	CASSLWSPGQGTPQHF
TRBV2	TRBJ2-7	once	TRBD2	TGTGCCAGCAGTCCTCTAAGGTTCAGGGACTATGGTTACGAGCAGTACTTC	CASSPLRFRDYGYEQYF
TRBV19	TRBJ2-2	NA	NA	TGTGCCAGTAGTATCGGAGGGCGGACCGGGGAGCTGTTTTTT	CASSIGGRTGELFF
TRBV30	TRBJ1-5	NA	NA	TGTGCCTGGAGTGTACCGACAGCTCCCAATCAGCCCCAGCATTTT	CAWSVPTAPNQPQHF
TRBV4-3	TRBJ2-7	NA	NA	TGCGCCAGCAGCTCCTTCCAAGGGCAGGGAAGCGAGCAGTACTTC	CASSSFQGQGSEQYF
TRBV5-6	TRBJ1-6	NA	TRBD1	TGTGCCAGCAGCTTCGGGACAGGGAGGAATTCACCCCTCCACTTT	CASSFGTGRNSPLHF
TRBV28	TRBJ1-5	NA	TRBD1	TGTGCCAGCAAAGACAGGGCCTTCAATCAGCCCCAGCATTTT	CASKDRAFNQPQHF
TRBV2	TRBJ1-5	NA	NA	TGTGCCAGCATGGAATCCCGGGGAGAGCCCCAGCATTTT	CASMESRGEPQHF
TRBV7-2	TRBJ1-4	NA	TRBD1	TGTGCCAGCAGCTCCAGGACAGGGCTCGGTGAAAAACTGTTTTTT	CASSSRTGLGEKLFF
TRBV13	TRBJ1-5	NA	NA	TGTGCCAGCAGCTTAGGGGGTGGCAATCAGCCCCAGCATTTT	CASSLGGGNQPQHF
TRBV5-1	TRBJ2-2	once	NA	TGCGCCAGCAGCTTCAGACTTAGGACTCAAATCACCGGGGAGCTGTTTTTT	CASSFRLRTQITGELFF
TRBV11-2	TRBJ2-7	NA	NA	TGTGCCAGCAGCTTAGGAGGCGTCAGGCGGGGAGAGCAGTACTTC	CASSLGGVRRGEQYF
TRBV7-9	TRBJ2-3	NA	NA	TGTGCCAGCAGCCGAAGCGGCCCCAGCACAGATACGCAGTATTTT	CASSRSGPSTDTQYF
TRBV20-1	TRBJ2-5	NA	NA	TGCAGTGCTAGAGAGGGGTTGTACTTC	CSAREGLYF
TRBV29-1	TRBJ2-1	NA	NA	TGCAGCGTATCTGACAGGAGCTCCTACAATGAGCAGTTCTTC	CSVSDRSSYNEQFF
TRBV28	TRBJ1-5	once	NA	TGTGCCAGCAGCCAGGGATTGAAGCCCCAGCATTTT	CASSQGLKPQHF
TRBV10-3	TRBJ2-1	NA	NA	TGTGCCATCCTGGGGGAGAATGAGCAGTTCTTC	CAILGENEQFF
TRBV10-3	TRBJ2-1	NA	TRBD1	TGTGCCATCAGTGACCCACGGACAGGTATGGGTGAGCAGTTCTTC	CAISDPRTGMGEQFF
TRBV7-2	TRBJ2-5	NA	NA	TGTGCCAGCAGCCGTGGGTGGGGCCCCCAAGAGACCCAGTACTTC	CASSRGWGPQETQYF
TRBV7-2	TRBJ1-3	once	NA	TGTGCCAGCAGCTTGGGGTGGGGAAACACCATATATTTT	CASSLGWGNTIYF
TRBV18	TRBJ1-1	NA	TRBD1	TGTGCCGGATCCGGACAGGGTAACACTGAAGCTTTCTTT	CAGSGQGNTEAFF
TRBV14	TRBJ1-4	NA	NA	TGTGCCAGCAGCCCCCCGGGGCGGGATGAAAAACTGTTTTTT	CASSPPGRDEKLFF
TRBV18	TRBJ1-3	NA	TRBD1	TGTGCCAGCTCAAGAGGACAGGGGGGAAACACCATATATTTT	CASSRGQGGNTIYF
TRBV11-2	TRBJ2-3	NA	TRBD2	TGTGCCAGCAGCACTCAACTAGCGGGGGGGCAGGATACGCAGTATTTT	CASSTQLAGGQDTQYF
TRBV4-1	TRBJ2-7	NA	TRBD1	TGCGCCAGCAGCCAAGATAGGACAGGGGATGGTCGGTACGAGCAGTACTTC	CASSQDRTGDGRYEQYF
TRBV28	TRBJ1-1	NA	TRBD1	TGTGCCAGCAGTTTAACCACCCAGGGGGGCACTGAAGCTTTCTTT	CASSLTTQGGTEAFF
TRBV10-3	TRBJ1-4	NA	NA	TGTGCCATCAGTGAGTCAGGGGGGAGTAATGAAAAACTGTTTTTT	CAISESGGSNEKLFF
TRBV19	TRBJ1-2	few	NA	TGTGCCGTTCGGACACTCGACAACTATGGCTACACCTTC	CAVRTLDNYGYTF
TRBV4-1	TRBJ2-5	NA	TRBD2	TGCGCCAGCAGCCAAGACCGAGCGGGGGGATACCAAGAGACCCAGTACTTC	CASSQDRAGGYQETQYF